This T cell receptor (beta chain) was found in a study of vaccination and CD4 T cells after COVID-19. V was pared by 2 bases and J by 7 bases, with 14 bases between. The CDR3 is 15 residues long. Germline loops: CDR1 MNHEY, CDR2 SVGAGI. This clonotype was counted a few times. Its cognate antigen is unknown. The treatment here: roughly ten-day PBMC culture with coronavirus spike peptide pools or control peptides (ViraFEST assay). Oncomine TCR Beta short-read sequencing was applied to DNA from cultured CD4+ T cells. From the PCR reads, TCRdb called clonotypes with MiXCR, one entry per CDR3 protein. The sample shows roughly 13,000 distinct CDR3 sequences, under 45% of them seen only once.

The TCR sequence derives from a human donor who had recovered from COVID-19. Sequencing input: CD4+ T cells from blood, cultured in vitro. J is TRBJ2-2 and V is TRBV6-5; D possibly uses TRBD1 or TRBD2 (6 bases each). The CDR3 reads CASSYKPRGHGELFF. The CDR3 DNA reads as TGTGCCAGCAGTTACAAACCTCGGGGGCACGGGGAGCTGTTTTTT.